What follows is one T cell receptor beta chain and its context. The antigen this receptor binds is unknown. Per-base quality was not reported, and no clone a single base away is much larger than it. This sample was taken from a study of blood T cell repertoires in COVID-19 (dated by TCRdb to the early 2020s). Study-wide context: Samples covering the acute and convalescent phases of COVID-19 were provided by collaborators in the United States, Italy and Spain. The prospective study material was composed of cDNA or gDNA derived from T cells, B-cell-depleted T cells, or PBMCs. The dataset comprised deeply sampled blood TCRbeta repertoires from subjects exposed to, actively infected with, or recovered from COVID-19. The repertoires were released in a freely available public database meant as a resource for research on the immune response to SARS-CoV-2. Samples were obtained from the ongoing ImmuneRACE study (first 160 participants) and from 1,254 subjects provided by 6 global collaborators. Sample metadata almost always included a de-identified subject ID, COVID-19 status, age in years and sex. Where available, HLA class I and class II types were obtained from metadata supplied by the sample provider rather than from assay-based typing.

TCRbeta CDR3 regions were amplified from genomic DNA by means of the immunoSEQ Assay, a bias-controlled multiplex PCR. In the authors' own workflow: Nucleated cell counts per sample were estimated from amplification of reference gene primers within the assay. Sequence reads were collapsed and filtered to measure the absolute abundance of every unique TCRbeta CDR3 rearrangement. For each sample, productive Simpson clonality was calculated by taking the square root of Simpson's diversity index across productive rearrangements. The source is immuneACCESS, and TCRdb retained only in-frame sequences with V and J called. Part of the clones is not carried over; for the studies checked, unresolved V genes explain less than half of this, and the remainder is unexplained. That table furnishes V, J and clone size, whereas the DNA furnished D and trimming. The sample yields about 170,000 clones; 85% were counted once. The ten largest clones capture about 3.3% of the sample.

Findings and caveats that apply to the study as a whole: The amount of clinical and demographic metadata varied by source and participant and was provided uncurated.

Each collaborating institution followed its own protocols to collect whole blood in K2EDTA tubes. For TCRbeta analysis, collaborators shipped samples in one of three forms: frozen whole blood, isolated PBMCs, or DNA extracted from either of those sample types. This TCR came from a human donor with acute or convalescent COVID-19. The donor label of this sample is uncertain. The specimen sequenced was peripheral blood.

The CDR3 amino acid sequence is: CASSQHRGNEKLFF. The DNA is as follows: TGTGCCAGCAGCCAGCACAGGGGGAACGAAAAACTGTTTTTT. Here the chain combines TRBV11-3 and TRBJ1-4, with 8 bases matching TRBD1. The CDR3, from cysteine to phenylalanine, totals 14 residues. Only CDR3 DNA is held: 42 bases, read in frame from base 1. Germline trimming: 5 bases from V, 8 bases from J; junction bases outside gene matches: 7. The CDR1 and CDR2 encoded by the germline V gene are SGHNT and YENEEA.